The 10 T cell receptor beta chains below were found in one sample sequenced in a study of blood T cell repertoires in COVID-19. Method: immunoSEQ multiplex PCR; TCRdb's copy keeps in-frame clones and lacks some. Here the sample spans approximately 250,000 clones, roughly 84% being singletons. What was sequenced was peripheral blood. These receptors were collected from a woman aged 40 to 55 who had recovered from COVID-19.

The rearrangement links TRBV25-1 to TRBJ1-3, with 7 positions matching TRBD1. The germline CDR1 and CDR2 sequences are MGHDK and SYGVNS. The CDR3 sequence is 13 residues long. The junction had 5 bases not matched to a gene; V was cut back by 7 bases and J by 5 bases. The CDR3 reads CASIETGRNTIYF. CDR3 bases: TGTGCCAGCATCGAGACAGGGCGAAACACCATATATTTT.

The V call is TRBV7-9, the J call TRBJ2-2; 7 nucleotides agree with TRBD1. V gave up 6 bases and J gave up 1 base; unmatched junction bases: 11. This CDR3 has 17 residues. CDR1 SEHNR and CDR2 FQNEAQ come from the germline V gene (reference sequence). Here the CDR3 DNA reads TGTGCCAGCAGGCGACCGGGACAGTACTTGAACACCGGGGAGCTGTTTTTT. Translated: CASRRPGQYLNTGELFF.

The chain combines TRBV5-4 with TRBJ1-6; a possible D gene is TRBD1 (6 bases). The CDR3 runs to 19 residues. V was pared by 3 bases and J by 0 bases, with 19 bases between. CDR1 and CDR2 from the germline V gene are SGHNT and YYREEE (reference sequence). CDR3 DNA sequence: TGTGCCAGCAGCTCGAGATTTGACAGGACTAGCTCCTATAATTCACCCCTCCACTTT. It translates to CASSSRFDRTSSYNSPLHF. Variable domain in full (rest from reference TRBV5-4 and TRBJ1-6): ETGVTQSPTHLIKTRGQQVTLRCSSQSGHNTVSWYQQALGQGPQFIFQYYREEENGRGNFPPRFSGLQFPNYSSELNVNALELDDSALYLCASSSRFDRTSSYNSPLHFGNGTRLTVT.

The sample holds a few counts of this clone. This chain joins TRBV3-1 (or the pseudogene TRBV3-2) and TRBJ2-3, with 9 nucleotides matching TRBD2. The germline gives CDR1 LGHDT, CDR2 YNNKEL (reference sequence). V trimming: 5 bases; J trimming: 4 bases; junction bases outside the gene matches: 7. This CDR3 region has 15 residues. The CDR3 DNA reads TGTGCCAGCAGCTCGCGGGGGGGCCTGCCAGATACGCAGTATTTT. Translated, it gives CASSSRGGLPDTQYF.

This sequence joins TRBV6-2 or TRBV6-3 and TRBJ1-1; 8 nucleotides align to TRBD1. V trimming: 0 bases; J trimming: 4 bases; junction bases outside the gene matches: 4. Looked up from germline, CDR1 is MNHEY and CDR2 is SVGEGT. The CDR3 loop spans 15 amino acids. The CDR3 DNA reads TGTGCCAGCAGTTACTCGGGACAGGCCGGCACTGAAGCTTTCTTT. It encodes CASSYSGQAGTEAFF.

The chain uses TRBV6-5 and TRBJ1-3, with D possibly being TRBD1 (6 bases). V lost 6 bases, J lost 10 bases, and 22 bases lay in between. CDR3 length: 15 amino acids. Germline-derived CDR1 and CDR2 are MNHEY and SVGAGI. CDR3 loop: CASSLKRDIFGTIYF. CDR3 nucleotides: TGTGCCAGCAGCCTCAAAAGGGACATCTTCGGGACCATATATTTT.

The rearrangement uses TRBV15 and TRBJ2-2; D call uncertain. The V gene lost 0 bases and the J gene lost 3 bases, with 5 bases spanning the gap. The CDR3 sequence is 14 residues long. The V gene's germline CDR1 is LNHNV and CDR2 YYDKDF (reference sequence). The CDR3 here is CATSRDRYTGELFF. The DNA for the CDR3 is TGTGCCACCAGCAGAGACAGGTACACCGGGGAGCTGTTTTTT.

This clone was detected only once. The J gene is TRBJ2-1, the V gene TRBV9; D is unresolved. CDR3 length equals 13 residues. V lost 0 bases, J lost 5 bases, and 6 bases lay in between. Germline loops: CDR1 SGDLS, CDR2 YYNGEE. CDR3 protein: CASSVGGDNEQFF. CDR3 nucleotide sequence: TGTGCCAGCAGCGTAGGTGGAGACAATGAGCAGTTCTTC.

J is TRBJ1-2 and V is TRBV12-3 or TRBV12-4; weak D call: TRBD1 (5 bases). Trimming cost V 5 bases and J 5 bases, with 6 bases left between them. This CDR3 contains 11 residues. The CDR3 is CASSRQYGYTF. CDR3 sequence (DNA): TGTGCCAGCAGTAGACAGTATGGCTACACCTTC.

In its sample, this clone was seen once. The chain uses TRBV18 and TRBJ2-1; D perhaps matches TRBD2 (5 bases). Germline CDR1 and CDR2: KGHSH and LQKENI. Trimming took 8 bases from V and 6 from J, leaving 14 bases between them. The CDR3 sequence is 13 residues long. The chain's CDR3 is CASDLGLINEQFF. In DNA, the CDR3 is TGTGCCAGCGATCTTGGACTCATCAATGAGCAGTTCTTC.